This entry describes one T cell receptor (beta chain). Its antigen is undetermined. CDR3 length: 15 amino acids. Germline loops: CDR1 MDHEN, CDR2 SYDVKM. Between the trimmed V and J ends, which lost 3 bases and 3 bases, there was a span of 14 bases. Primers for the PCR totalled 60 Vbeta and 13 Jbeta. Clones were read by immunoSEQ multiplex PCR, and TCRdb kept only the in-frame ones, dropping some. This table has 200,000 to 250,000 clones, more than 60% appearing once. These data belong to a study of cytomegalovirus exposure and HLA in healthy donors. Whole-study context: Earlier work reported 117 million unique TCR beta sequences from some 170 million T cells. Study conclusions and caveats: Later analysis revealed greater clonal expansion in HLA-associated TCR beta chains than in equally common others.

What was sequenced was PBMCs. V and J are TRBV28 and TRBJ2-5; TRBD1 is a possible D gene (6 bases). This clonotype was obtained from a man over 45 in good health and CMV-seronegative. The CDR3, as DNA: TGTGCCAGCAGTTTGCCCGGGACAAGGGAAGAGACCCAGTACTTC. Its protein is CASSLPGTREETQYF.